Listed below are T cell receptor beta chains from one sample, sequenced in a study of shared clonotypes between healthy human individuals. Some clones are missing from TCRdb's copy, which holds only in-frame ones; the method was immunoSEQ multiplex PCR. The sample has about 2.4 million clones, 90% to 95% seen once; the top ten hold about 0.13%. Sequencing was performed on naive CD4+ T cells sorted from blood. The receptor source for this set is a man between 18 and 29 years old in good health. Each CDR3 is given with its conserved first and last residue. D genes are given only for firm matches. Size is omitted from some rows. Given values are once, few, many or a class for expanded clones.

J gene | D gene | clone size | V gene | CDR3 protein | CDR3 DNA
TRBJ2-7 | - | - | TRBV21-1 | CASSKTRQTGRFDEQYF | TGTGCCAGCAGCAAAACCCGGCAGACAGGGCGGTTCGACGAGCAGTACTTC
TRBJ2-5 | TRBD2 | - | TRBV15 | CATSRGGGALETQYF | TGTGCCACCAGCAGAGGGGGGGGAGCGTTGGAGACCCAGTACTTC
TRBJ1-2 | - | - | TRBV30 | CAWSAGGGYTF | TGTGCCTGGAGTGCTGGCGGTGGCTACACCTTC
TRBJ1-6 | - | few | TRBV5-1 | CASSLDSNSPLHF | TGCGCCAGCAGCTTGGACAGCAATTCACCCCTCCACTTT
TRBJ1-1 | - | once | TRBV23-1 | CASSPPGLMNTEAFF | TGCGCCAGCAGTCCGCCGGGTCTCATGAACACTGAAGCTTTCTTT
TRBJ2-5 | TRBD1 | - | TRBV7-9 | CASRRMGQGAKETQYF | TGTGCCAGCAGACGCATGGGACAGGGGGCGAAGGAGACCCAGTACTTC
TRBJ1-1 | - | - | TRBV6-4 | CASSATPNTEAFF | TGTGCCAGCAGCGCCACACCGAACACTGAAGCTTTCTTT
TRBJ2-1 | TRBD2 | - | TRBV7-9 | CASSSPGLVLDHEQFF | TGTGCCAGCAGTTCTCCGGGACTAGTTTTGGACCATGAGCAGTTCTTC
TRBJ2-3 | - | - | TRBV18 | CASSPPSQATDTQYF | TGTGCCAGCTCACCACCGTCCCAAGCCACAGATACGCAGTATTTT
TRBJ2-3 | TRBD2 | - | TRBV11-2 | CASSLEPGLAAGTQYF | TGTGCCAGCAGCTTAGAACCGGGACTAGCGGCAGGTACGCAGTATTTT
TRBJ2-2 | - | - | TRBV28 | CASSSSGPNTGELFF | TGTGCCAGCAGTTCTTCAGGACCAAACACCGGGGAGCTGTTTTTT
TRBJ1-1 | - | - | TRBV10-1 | CASSRNGNTEAFF | TGCGCCAGCAGTCGGAACGGTAACACTGAAGCTTTCTTT
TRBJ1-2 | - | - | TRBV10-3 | CAISPPVGSGYGYTF | TGTGCCATCAGTCCCCCGGTTGGCTCCGGGTATGGCTACACCTTC
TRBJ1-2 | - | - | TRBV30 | CALGGRNYGYTF | TGTGCCTTGGGGGGCAGAAACTATGGCTACACCTTC
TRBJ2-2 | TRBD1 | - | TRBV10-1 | CASNRDRDTGELFF | TGCGCCAGCAACCGGGACAGGGACACCGGGGAGCTGTTTTTT
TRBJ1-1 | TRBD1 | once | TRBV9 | CASSVATGGETEAFF | TGTGCCAGCAGCGTAGCTACAGGGGGGGAGACTGAAGCTTTCTTT
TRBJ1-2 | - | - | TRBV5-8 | CASSTDWNYGYTF | TGTGCCAGCAGCACGGACTGGAACTATGGCTACACCTTC
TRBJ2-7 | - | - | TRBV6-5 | CASSRPSSGEQYF | TGTGCCAGCAGCCGCCCTTCATCGGGCGAGCAGTACTTC
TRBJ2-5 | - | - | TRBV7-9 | CASSLSLGRQETQYF | TGTGCCAGCAGCTTATCGCTGGGGCGGCAAGAGACCCAGTACTTC
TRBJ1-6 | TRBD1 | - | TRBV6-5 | CASSSTGTGNSPLHF | TGTGCCAGCAGTTCTACCGGGACAGGAAATTCACCCCTCCACTTT
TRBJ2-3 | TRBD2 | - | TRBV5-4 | CASRLGGADTQYF | TGTGCCAGCAGACTGGGGGGGGCAGATACGCAGTATTTT
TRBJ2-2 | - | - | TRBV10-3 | CAISESSGELFF | TGTGCCATCAGTGAGTCATCCGGGGAGCTGTTTTTT
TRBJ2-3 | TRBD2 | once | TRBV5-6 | CASRGRAGGSRDTQYF | TGTGCCAGCAGGGGTAGAGCGGGAGGGTCAAGGGATACGCAGTATTTT
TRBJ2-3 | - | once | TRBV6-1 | CASSLHVDTQYF | TGTGCCAGCAGTCTTCACGTAGATACGCAGTATTTT
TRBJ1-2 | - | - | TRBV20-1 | CSAKTVYGYTF | TGCAGTGCTAAGACAGTGTATGGCTACACCTTC
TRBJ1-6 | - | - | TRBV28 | CASSLSGYSSPLHF | TGTGCCAGCAGTTTAAGCGGGTACTCTTCACCCCTCCACTTT
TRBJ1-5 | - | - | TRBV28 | CASKGNQPQHF | TGTGCCAGCAAGGGCAATCAGCCCCAGCATTTT
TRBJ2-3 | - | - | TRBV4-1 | CASSQGESTDTQYF | TGCGCCAGCAGCCAAGGGGAGTCCACAGATACGCAGTATTTT
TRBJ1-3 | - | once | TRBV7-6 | CASSLRVSISGNTIYF | TGTGCCAGCAGCCTCAGGGTTAGTATCTCTGGAAACACCATATATTTT